The present T cell receptor (beta chain) was sequenced within a study of blood T cell repertoires in COVID-19. The CDR3 is 17 amino acids. The V gene lost 0 bases and the J gene lost 1 base, with 15 bases spanning the gap. Germline lookup yields CDR1 LGHNA and CDR2 YNFKEQ. There are a few counts of this clone. In the original analysis: Reference gene primer amplification yielded estimated nucleated cell counts. Assay used: immunoSEQ multiplex PCR; TCRdb lists only in-frame clones, some missing. That table supplies the V and J calls and clone size; D and trimming were determined from the DNA. The sample records a few hundred thousand clones, roughly nine tenths being singletons. Enrollees, about 18 to 89 years old, lived in 20 to 25 US areas. Participants reported their clinical history, and cohort assignment relied on those reports. Among Cohort 3 donors, those recovered had two negative PCRs, clearance, or symptom resolution.

Sample: PBMCs or T cells enriched from blood (not recorded which). This chain connects TRBV4-2 to TRBJ1-1; D remains ambiguous. The TCR sequence derives from a young man who had recovered from COVID-19. The CDR3 sequence is CASSQDSWRVSNTEAFF. The CDR3 DNA reads as TGTGCCAGCAGCCAAGATTCCTGGCGGGTTTCGAACACTGAAGCTTTCTTT.